The source of this T cell receptor (beta chain) is a study of CD8+CD57+ T cells in acquired aplastic anemia. Study information: CD4+ and CD8+ cells, once sorted, gave DNA averaging approximately 3 ug.

V trimming: 3 bases; J trimming: 2 bases; junction bases outside the gene matches: 4. This CDR3 contains 17 residues. Germline CDR1 is SGHAT and CDR2 is FQNNGV. CD8+CD57+ cell expansion, shown by flow cytometry, had occurred in the patients selected for sequencing. TCR beta VDJ combinations and CDR3 sequences were profiled from genomic DNA. Each CDR3 protein gets one entry after TCRdb re-called the reads with MiXCR. Counted here are about half a million distinct CDR3 sequences, around 32% occurring once; the ten biggest clones make up 0.7% to 1%. This chain connects TRBV11-2 to TRBJ2-1; the match to TRBD2 covers 13 bases. Input material: sorted CD4+, CD8+, or CD8+CD57+ T cells (not recorded which) from PBMCs. This receptor was taken from a human donor with aplastic anemia. CDR3 sequence (DNA): TGTGCCAGCAGCTTCCGGACTAGCGGGAGTCCCTACAATGAGCAGTTCTTC. Protein product: CASSFRTSGSPYNEQFF.